This record concerns one T cell receptor beta chain sequence. Its cognate antigen has yet to be identified. Base qualities are missing; no much larger clone stands one base away. This record belongs to a study of blood T cell repertoires in COVID-19 (TCRdb year 2020). Describing the broader study: Collaborator samples came from the United States, Italy and Spain and covered acute and convalescent phases of COVID-19. The repertoires were released in a freely available public database intended as a resource for research on the immune response to SARS-CoV-2. Subjects who had been exposed to COVID-19, were actively infected with it, or had recovered from it provided the deeply sampled blood TCRbeta repertoires that made up the dataset. Where available, HLA class I and class II types were taken from metadata supplied by the sample provider and were not determined by assay-based typing. Samples were obtained from the ongoing ImmuneRACE study (first 160 participants) and from 1,254 subjects provided by 6 global collaborators. The prospective study material was composed of cDNA or gDNA derived from T cells, B-cell-depleted T cells, or PBMCs. The sample metadata nearly always contained a de-identified subject ID, COVID-19 status, age in years and sex.

What the authors observed across the whole study: The amount of clinical and demographic metadata varied by source and participant and was provided uncurated.

Cut back by 5 bases and 3 bases, the V and J ends lie 9 bases apart. Reading from cysteine to phenylalanine, the CDR3 counts 13 amino acids. Here the CDR3 DNA is all that survives: 39 bases in frame from base 1. CDR1 and CDR2 (SGHRS, YFSETQ) derive from the germline V gene. Whole blood was collected in K2EDTA tubes by collaborating institutions according to the institutions' own protocols. For TCRbeta analysis, collaborators shipped samples in one of three forms: frozen whole blood, isolated PBMCs, or DNA extracted from either of those sample types. TCRbeta CDR3 regions were amplified from genomic DNA using the immunoSEQ Assay, a bias-controlled multiplex PCR. The authors' analysis ran thus. The number of nucleated cells in each sample was estimated by amplification of reference gene primers within the assay. Sequence reads were collapsed and filtered to measure the absolute abundance of every unique TCRbeta CDR3 rearrangement. Productive Simpson clonality was computed per sample as the square root of Simpson's diversity index over productive rearrangements. The table comes from immuneACCESS by way of TCRdb, which keeps in-frame sequences with V and J called. Part of the clones is missing from these tables; in studies checked, under half for an unresolved V gene and the rest for unknown reasons. V, J and clone size are taken as reported in that table, and D and trimming were inferred from the DNA itself. This sample lists more than 250,000 clones; 86% were detected once. In total, the top ten clones hold 3.6% of the sample.

Sequencing was carried out using peripheral blood. This TCR was recovered from a man aged 18 to 29 with active or convalescent COVID-19. The chain was built from TRBV5-1 and TRBJ1-5; the D segment cannot be called with confidence. Read as DNA, the sequence is TGCGCCAGCAGGTTTACTGACAATCAGCCCCAGCATTTT. It codes for CASRFTDNQPQHF. The full variable domain, with segments outside the CDR3 supplied by the reference TRBV5-1 and TRBJ1-5 proteins, appears as KAGVTQTPRYLIKTRGQQVTLSCSPISGHRSVSWYQQTPGQGLQFLFEYFSETQRNKGNFPGRFSGRQFSNSRSEMNVSTLELGDSALYLCASRFTDNQPQHFGDGTRLSIL.